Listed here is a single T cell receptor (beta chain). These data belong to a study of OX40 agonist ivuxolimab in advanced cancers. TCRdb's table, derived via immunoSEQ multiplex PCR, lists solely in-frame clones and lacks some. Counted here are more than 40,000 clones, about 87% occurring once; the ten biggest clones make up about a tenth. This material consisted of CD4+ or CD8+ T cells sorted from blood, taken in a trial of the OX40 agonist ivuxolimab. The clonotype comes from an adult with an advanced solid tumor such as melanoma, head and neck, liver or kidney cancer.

The CDR3 sequence is CASSEPLKTAYNQPQHF. The CDR3 coding sequence is TGTGCCAGCAGTGAACCGCTAAAGACAGCTTACAATCAGCCCCAGCATTTT. V is TRBV6-1 and J is TRBJ1-5; D possibly corresponds to TRBD1 (5 bases). V was clipped by 2 bases and J by 3 bases, with 17 bases between them. CDR3 length equals 17 residues. CDR1 and CDR2 (germline): MNHNS, SASEGT.